These 14 T cell receptor beta chains came from one sample sequenced in a study of shared clonotypes between healthy human individuals. Some clones are missing from TCRdb's copy, which holds only in-frame ones; the method was immunoSEQ multiplex PCR. Found here are approximately 2.5 million clones, 85% to 95% of them singletons; the top ten hold over 0.12%. The sample consisted of naive CD4+ T cells sorted from blood. Described subset: CD45RA+ positively selected. These TCRs come from a man younger than 35 in good health.

The chain carries TRBV19 and TRBJ1-5; a weak D match, TRBD1 (5 bases). Trimming took off 3 bases at V and 7 bases at J, with 22 bases between the two ends. CDR1 is LNHDA and CDR2 is SQIVND in the germline V gene (reference sequence). This CDR3 has 17 residues. CDR3 coding DNA: TGTGCCAGTAGTATCTCCATAGGCGGCAGGGTCATACAGCCCCAGCATTTT. Its protein product is CASSISIGGRVIQPQHF.

This clone was counted a single time. This chain uses TRBV2 with TRBJ2-5, with D uncertain. Trimming removed 7 bases from V and 5 bases from J, with 14 bases in between. Per germline, CDR1 SNHLY and CDR2 FYNNEI. The CDR3 spans 13 residues. CDR3 region: CASKSPGRETQYF. The CDR3 DNA sequence: TGTGCCAGCAAAAGCCCCGGGCGGGAGACCCAGTACTTC.

This sequence joins TRBV2 and TRBJ1-6, with D possibly being TRBD1 (6 bases). The CDR3 totals 16 residues. V was shortened by 6 bases and J by 6 bases, with 18 bases between the two germline ends. The germline V gene has CDR1 SNHLY and CDR2 FYNNEI. In DNA form, the CDR3 reads TGTGCCAGCAGGGGATGGCAGGGGATAGGTAATTCACCCCTCCACTTT. Its translation: CASRGWQGIGNSPLHF.

CDR3 nucleotide sequence: TGCGCCAGCAGCATGGGGGTATCAACTAATGAAAAACTGTTTTTT. Amino acids: CASSMGVSTNEKLFF. The chain employs TRBV5-1 and TRBJ1-4; D is possibly TRBD1 (5 bases). The V gene lost 4 bases and the J gene lost 0 bases, with 10 bases spanning the gap. The CDR3 runs to 15 residues. Germline V gene lookup returns CDR1 SGHRS and CDR2 YFSETQ.

This clone was counted a single time. The rearrangement uses TRBV5-1 and TRBJ2-1; TRBD2 aligns across 13 bases. The CDR3 consists of 17 residues. With V trimmed by 0 bases and J by 7 bases, 7 bases remained unmatched. Germline CDR1 and CDR2: SGHRS and YFSETQ. CDR3 protein: CASSLGTSGSPGNEQFF. The CDR3 nucleotides read TGCGCCAGCAGCTTGGGGACTAGCGGGAGTCCCGGAAATGAGCAGTTCTTC.

The rearrangement joins TRBV5-8 to TRBJ1-1; unclear D gene. The germline V gene encodes CDR1 SGHTS and CDR2 YDEGEE. The CDR3 extends over 14 amino acids. The V gene lost 2 bases and the J gene lost 1 base, with 9 bases spanning the gap. Here the CDR3 DNA reads TGTGCCAGCAGCTTTGGGGTGGCGAACACTGAAGCTTTCTTT. It is translated as CASSFGVANTEAFF.

V gene TRBV6-1 combines with J gene TRBJ1-2, with D possibly matching TRBD1 (5 bases). The CDR3 spans 14 residues. V was trimmed by 1 base and J by 2 bases, leaving 8 bases between them. The germline gives CDR1 MNHNS, CDR2 SASEGT. The CDR3 coding sequence is TGTGCCAGCAGTGAAGTCTGGGGGAACTATGGCTACACCTTC. Protein product: CASSEVWGNYGYTF.

V is TRBV10-2 and J is TRBJ1-4, with 10 bases lining up with TRBD1. V trimming: 7 bases; J trimming: 5 bases; junction bases outside the gene matches: 10. CDR3 length: 16 amino acids. Germline CDR1 is WSHSY and CDR2 is SAAADI. The CDR3 DNA sequence: TGCGCCAGCACCAGGGACAGGGGAACCTTGAATGAAAAACTGTTTTTT. Protein: CASTRDRGTLNEKLFF.

V usage is TRBV30 and J usage is TRBJ1-6; D not certain. Trimming took off 5 bases at V and 0 bases at J, with 11 bases between the two ends. CDR1 and CDR2 (germline): GTSNPN, SVGIG (reference sequence). The CDR3 totals 15 residues. CDR3 loop: CAWGVQNSYNSPLHF. Here the CDR3 DNA reads TGTGCCTGGGGGGTACAGAACTCCTATAATTCACCCCTCCACTTT.

The chain is built from TRBV6-1 and TRBJ2-6; TRBD1 aligns across 9 bases. The junction had 9 bases not matched to a gene; V was cut back by 4 bases and J by 2 bases. Germline V CDR1 and CDR2: MNHNS, SASEGT. The CDR3 spans 18 residues. CDR3 sequence (DNA): TGTGCCAGCAGTGTTTGGGGACAGGGTAGGCCTGGGGCCAACGTCCTGACTTTC. It specifies CASSVWGQGRPGANVLTF.

The chain links TRBV18 to TRBJ2-3; D may correspond to TRBD1 or TRBD2 (5 bases each). The CDR3 has 15 amino acids. The germline gives CDR1 KGHSH, CDR2 LQKENI. V lost 4 bases to trimming and J lost 2 bases, with 13 bases between them. The CDR3 sequence is CASSRSGTLTDTQYF. Written as DNA, the CDR3 is TGTGCCAGCTCACGCTCCGGGACCCTCACAGATACGCAGTATTTT. Combining the CDR3 with reference TRBV18 and TRBJ2-3 gives the whole variable domain NAGVMQNPRHLVRRRGQEARLRCSPMKGHSHVYWYRQLPEEGLKFMVYLQKENIIDESGMPKERFSAEFPKEGPSILRIQQVVRGDSAAYFCASSRSGTLTDTQYFGPGTRLTVL.

The chain joins TRBV6-5 to TRBJ1-2, with 12 positions matching TRBD1. Trimming cost V 6 bases and J 5 bases; bases outside gene matches: 4. CDR1 and CDR2 from the germline V gene are MNHEY and SVGAGI. The CDR3 is 14 residues long. As DNA, the CDR3 is TGTGCCAGCAGGGGGACAGGGGGCATGTATGGCTACACCTTC. Its translation: CASRGTGGMYGYTF.

The CDR3: CAIRRVGPGTEAFF. The CDR3 nucleotides are TGTGCCATCAGGAGAGTGGGTCCGGGGACTGAAGCTTTCTTT. The chain carries TRBV10-3 and TRBJ1-1, with D unresolved. The germline gives CDR1 ENHRY, CDR2 SYGVKD. This CDR3 contains 14 residues. Trimming stripped 6 bases from V and 5 bases from J, with 16 bases between.

The chain employs TRBV2 and TRBJ2-7; D ambiguous. Per germline, CDR1 SNHLY and CDR2 FYNNEI. This CDR3 is built from 12 residues. V dropped 4 bases and J dropped 7 bases, with 11 bases sitting between them. CDR3 region: CASSGEGAEQYF. CDR3 nucleotides: TGTGCCAGCAGTGGGGAAGGAGCGGAGCAGTACTTC.